This TCR beta chain appears in the sequencing data of a study of control samples from healthy donors and cancer patients. Germline assignment: CDR1 MDHEN and CDR2 SYDVKM. Between the trimmed V and J ends, which lost 9 bases and 3 bases, there was a span of 23 bases. The CDR3 length is 16 residues. The repertoire was sequenced with immunoSEQ multiplex PCR; TCRdb's copy has only in-frame clones and lacks some. Found here are roughly 150,000 clones, 92% of them singletons; the top ten hold 0.68%. The sequencing sample was made of blood. The origin of this receptor is a woman aged 30 to 39 in good health. The chain links TRBV28 to TRBJ1-1, with a possible D match to TRBD1 (5 bases). CDR3 loop: CASNTPAGRADTEAFF. DNA of the CDR3: TGTGCCAGTAATACCCCTGCGGGCAGGGCCGACACTGAAGCTTTCTTT.